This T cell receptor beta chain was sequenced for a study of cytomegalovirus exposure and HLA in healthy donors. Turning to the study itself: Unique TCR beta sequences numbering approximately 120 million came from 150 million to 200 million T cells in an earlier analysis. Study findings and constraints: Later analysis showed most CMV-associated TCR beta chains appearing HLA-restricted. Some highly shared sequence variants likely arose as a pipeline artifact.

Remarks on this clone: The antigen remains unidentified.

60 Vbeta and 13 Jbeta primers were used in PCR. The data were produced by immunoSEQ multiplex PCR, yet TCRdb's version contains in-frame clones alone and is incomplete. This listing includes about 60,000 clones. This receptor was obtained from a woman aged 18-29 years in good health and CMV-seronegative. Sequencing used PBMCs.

The CDR3 DNA reads as TGTGCCATCAGAACAGGGGGCGCAGACACTGAAGCTTTCTTT. The encoded protein is CAIRTGGADTEAFF. The chain couples TRBV10-3 to TRBJ1-1; the match to TRBD1 covers 9 bases. With 6 bases clipped from V and 3 bases from J, the junction kept 5 bases outside the gene matches. The CDR3 is 14 residues long. The germline gives CDR1 ENHRY, CDR2 SYGVKD.